This section outlines one TCR beta chain sequence together with its context. What it recognizes is unknown. This entry belongs to a study of blood T cells in healthy people across ages. Points from the study as a whole: While age rose, TCR beta diversity per million T cells dropped in a roughly linear way.

The CDR3 extends over 12 amino acids. CDR1 is MNHEY, CDR2 SVGEGT, per germline. The authors ran a second PCR of roughly 6 to 12 cycles using a sample-barcoded 5' primer and a J-beta primer mix. A template-switch adaptor containing 12 random nucleotides labeled each cDNA molecule. TCRdb itself ran the 5' RACE reads through MiXCR, one entry per CDR3 protein. The table includes roughly 790,000 distinct CDR3 sequences, about 40% detected once. The TCR comes from a woman aged 55-69 years in good health. This rearrangement joins TRBV6-2 or TRBV6-3 to TRBJ2-4; D is possibly TRBD2 (6 bases). Matching the DNA end better, TRBJ2-7 makes the J call doubtful. Sequencing input: blood. DNA of the CDR3: TGTGCCAGCAAAAAGGGACTCGCCGAGCAGTACTTC. It encodes CASKKGLAEQYF.